Listed below are T cell receptor beta chains from one sample, sequenced in a study of T-cell memory formation after mild COVID-19. TCRdb recomputed calls from the 5' RACE reads with MiXCR, one row per CDR3 protein. The sample shows 400,000 to 500,000 distinct CDR3 sequences, around 20% of them seen only once. What was sequenced was PBMCs or a T cell subset sorted from them (not recorded which). These receptors were taken from an adult woman who had mild COVID-19 (a few samples of this study predate the infection). Cell type and time point are not known. CDR3s include the opening cysteine and the closing phenylalanine or tryptophan.

v_call	j_call	cdr3_length	cdr3_aa
TRBV5-1	TRBJ2-7	15	CASSFVGTSDFEQYF
TRBV7-9	TRBJ1-2	15	CASSLAGRGRDGYTF
TRBV6-5	TRBJ2-2	12	CASSYRGGELFF
TRBV27	TRBJ2-7	17	CASSLFGREQGSVQQYF
TRBV6-2/TRBV6-3	TRBJ2-5	14	CASSYLALQETQYF
TRBV12-3/TRBV12-4	TRBJ2-7	14	CASSSRDGTYEQYF
TRBV7-6	TRBJ1-5	17	CASSSYRDRECHQPQHF
TRBV12-3/TRBV12-4	TRBJ1-2	14	CASSFGAGAGGYTF
TRBV6-2/TRBV6-3	TRBJ1-5	12	CASSTGVQPQHF
TRBV5-1	TRBJ2-1	12	CASSLKGNEQFF
TRBV5-1	TRBJ1-1	13	CASSLEQGIKAFF
TRBV12-3/TRBV12-4	TRBJ2-7	14	CASSKGQGPYEQYF
TRBV7-2	TRBJ1-4	15	CASRSRLLDREKLFF
TRBV7-3	TRBJ2-1	15	CASSSLAGPYNEQFF
TRBV5-1	TRBJ2-2	17	CASSFTGQVSNTGELFF
TRBV7-9	TRBJ1-1	11	CASSMNTEAFF
TRBV15	TRBJ1-6	13	CATSRDPNSPLHF
TRBV4-2	TRBJ1-2	16	CASSQDRDRITYGYTF
TRBV4-2	TRBJ2-3	14	CASRRDREADTQYF
TRBV28	TRBJ2-1	14	CASSSPSGHNEQFF
TRBV6-1	TRBJ2-1	16	CASSEAVVSSYNEQFF
TRBV27	TRBJ1-6	14	CASSPLRVFSPLHF
TRBV9	TRBJ2-7	15	CASSPTGVSNYEQYF
TRBV2	TRBJ1-2	14	CASSFSGASAGYTF
TRBV15	TRBJ2-7	13	CATSREGSYEQYF
TRBV29-1	TRBJ2-3	14	CSVCASGTTDTQYF
TRBV4-3	TRBJ1-6	16	CASSQEGTPGNSPLHF
TRBV7-2	TRBJ1-2	16	CASSLGDRFGSYGYTF
TRBV19	TRBJ2-5	18	CASSIRAGAALYQETQYF
TRBV7-3	TRBJ1-1	13	CASSLTSWSVAFF
TRBV4-3	TRBJ2-7	13	CASSQDPGVRQYF
TRBV7-9	TRBJ1-1	14	CASRPGTGNTEAFF
TRBV4-3	TRBJ2-3	17	CASSQASGSWGTDTQYF
TRBV24-1	TRBJ2-5	13	CATSDPPSETQYF
TRBV27	TRBJ2-7	12	CDTGCNPYEQYF
TRBV20-1	TRBJ2-2	15	CSARIAEGGTGELFF
TRBV7-2	TRBJ2-5	15	CASSLRTVFGETQYF
TRBV20-1	TRBJ2-7	14	CSAVSGGEPYEQYF
TRBV11-3	TRBJ2-7	15	CASSLSLAGVHEQYF
TRBV18	TRBJ2-5	15	CASSPRSGVKETQYF
TRBV12-3/TRBV12-4	TRBJ1-6	15	CASSLDRGTHSPLHF
TRBV5-5	TRBJ1-5	16	CASSALGGDSNQPQHF
TRBV7-6	TRBJ2-5	19	CASSQDPGLAGGPGETQYF
TRBV5-1	TRBJ2-1	17	CASSYSGTSGVYNEQFF
TRBV7-2	TRBJ2-2	12	CASSRPAGELFF
TRBV7-9	TRBJ2-7	17	CASSKSTGREASYEQYF
TRBV14	TRBJ2-7	14	CASSPLMDLGEQYF
TRBV4-1	TRBJ2-2	16	CASHEEGGHPTGELFF
TRBV20-1	TRBJ2-7	15	CSARDTGRGIYEQYF
TRBV7-2	TRBJ2-5	11	CASSPGQGAYF
TRBV4-1	TRBJ1-5	14	CASSRNLVGQPQHF